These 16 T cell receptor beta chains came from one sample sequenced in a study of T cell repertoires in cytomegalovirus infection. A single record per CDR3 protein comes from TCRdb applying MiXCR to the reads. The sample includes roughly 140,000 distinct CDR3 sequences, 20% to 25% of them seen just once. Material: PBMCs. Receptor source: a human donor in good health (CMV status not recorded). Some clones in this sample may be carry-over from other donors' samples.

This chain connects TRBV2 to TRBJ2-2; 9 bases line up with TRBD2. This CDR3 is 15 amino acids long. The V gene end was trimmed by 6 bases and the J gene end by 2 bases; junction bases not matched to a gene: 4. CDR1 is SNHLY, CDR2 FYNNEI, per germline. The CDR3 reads CASRASGTNTGELFF. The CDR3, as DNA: TGTGCCAGCAGAGCTAGCGGGACAAACACCGGGGAGCTGTTTTTT.

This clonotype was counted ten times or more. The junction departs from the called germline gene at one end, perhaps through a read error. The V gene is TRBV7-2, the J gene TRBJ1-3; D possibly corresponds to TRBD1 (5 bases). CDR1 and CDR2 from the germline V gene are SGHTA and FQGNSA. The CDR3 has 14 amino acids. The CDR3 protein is CASSLGGTARLPDF. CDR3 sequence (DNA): TGTGCCAGCAGCTTAGGGGGCACCGCTAGGCTTCCGGATTTT.

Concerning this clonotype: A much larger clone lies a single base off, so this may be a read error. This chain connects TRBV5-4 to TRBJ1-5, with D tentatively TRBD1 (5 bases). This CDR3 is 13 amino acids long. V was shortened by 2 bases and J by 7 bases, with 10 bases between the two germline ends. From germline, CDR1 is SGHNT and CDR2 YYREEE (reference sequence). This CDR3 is CASSFGGSQPQHF. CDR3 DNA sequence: TGTGCCAGCAGCTTTGGGGGATCCCAGCCCCAGCATTTT.

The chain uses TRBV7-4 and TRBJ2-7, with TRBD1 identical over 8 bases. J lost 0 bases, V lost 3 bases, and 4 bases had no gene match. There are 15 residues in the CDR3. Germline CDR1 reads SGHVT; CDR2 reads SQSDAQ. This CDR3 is CASSFSGTGSYEQYF. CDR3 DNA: TGTGCCAGCAGCTTTTCCGGGACAGGCTCCTACGAGCAGTACTTC. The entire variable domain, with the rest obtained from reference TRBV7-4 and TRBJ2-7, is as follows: GAGVSQSPRYKVAKRGRDVALRCDSISGHVTLYWYRQTLGQGSEVLTYSQSDAQRDKSGRPSGRFSAERPERSVSTLKIQRTEQGDSAVYLCASSFSGTGSYEQYFGPGTRLTVT.

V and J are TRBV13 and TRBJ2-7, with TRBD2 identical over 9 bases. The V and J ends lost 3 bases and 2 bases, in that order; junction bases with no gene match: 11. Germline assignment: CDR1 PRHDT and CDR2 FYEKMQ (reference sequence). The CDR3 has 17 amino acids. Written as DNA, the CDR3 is TGTGCCAGCAGCTTTGGTAAAGGGACTAGCCGACCCTACGAGCAGTACTTC. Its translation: CASSFGKGTSRPYEQYF.

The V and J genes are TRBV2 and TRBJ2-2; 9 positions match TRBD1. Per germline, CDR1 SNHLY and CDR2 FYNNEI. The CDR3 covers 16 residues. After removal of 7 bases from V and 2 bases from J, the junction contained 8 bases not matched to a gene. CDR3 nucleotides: TGTGCCAGCATCCTGGGACAGGGCATAAACACCGGGGAGCTGTTTTTT. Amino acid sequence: CASILGQGINTGELFF.

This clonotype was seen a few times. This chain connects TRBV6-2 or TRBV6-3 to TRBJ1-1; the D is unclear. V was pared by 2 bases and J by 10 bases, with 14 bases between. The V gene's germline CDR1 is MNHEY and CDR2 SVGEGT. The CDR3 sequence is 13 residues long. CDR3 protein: CASSYLLQSGAFF. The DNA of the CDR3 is TGTGCCAGCAGTTACCTCCTACAGAGTGGAGCTTTCTTT.

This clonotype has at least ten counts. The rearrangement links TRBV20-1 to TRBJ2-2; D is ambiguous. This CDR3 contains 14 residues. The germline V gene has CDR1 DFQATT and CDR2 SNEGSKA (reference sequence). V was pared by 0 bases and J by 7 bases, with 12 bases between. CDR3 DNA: TGCAGTGCTAGAGATCAACGGGCAGTCGGGGAGCTGTTTTTT. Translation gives CSARDQRAVGELFF.

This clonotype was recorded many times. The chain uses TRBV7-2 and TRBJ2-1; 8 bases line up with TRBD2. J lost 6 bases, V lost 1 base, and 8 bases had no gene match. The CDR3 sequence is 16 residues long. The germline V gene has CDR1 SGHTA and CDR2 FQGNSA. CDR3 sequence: CASSLGRGTSLNEQFF. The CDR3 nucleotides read TGTGCCAGCAGCTTAGGGCGGGGGACTAGTCTCAATGAGCAGTTCTTC.

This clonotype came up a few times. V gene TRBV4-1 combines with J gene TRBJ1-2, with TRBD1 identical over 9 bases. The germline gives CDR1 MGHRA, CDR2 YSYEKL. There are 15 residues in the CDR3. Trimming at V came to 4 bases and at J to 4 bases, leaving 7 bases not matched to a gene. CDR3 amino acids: CASSPTQGAPYGYTF. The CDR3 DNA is TGCGCCAGCAGCCCGACACAGGGGGCCCCCTATGGCTACACCTTC.

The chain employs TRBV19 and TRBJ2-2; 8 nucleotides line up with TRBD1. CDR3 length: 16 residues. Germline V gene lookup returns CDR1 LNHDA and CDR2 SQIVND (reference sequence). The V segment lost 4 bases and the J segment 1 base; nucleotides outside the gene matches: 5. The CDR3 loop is CASSRGTGVNTGELFF. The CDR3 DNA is TGTGCCAGTAGTAGGGGGACAGGAGTGAACACCGGGGAGCTGTTTTTT.

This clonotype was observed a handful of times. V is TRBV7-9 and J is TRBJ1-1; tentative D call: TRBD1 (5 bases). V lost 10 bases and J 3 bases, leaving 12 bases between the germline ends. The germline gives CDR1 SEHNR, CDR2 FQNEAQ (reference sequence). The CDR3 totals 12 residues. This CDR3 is CATRGQDTEAFF. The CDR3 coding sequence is TGTGCCACCCGGGGCCAAGACACTGAAGCTTTCTTT.

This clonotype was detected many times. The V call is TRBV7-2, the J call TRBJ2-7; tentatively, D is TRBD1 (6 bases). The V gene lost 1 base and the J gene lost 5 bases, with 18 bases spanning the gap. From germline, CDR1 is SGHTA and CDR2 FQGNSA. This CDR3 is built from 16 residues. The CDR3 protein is CASSLGAPLNRDEQYF. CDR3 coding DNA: TGTGCCAGCAGCTTAGGCGCGCCGTTGAACAGGGACGAGCAGTACTTC.

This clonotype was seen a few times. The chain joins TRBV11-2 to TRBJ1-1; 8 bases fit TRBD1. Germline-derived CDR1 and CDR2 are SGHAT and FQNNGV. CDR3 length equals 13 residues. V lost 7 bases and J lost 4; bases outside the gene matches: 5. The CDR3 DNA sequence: TGTGCCAGCACCGATACAGGGGGCACTGAAGCTTTCTTT. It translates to CASTDTGGTEAFF.

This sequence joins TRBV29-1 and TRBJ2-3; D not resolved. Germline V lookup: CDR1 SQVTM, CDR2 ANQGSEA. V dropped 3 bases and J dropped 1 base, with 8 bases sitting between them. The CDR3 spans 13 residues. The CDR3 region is CSVDLDGTDTQYF. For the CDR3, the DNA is TGCAGCGTTGATCTTGATGGCACAGATACGCAGTATTTT.

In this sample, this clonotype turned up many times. The CDR3 DNA reads as TGTGCCAGCAGCTTAGCGCTTGGGGGGGCCGGGGAGCTGTTTTTT. Its protein is CASSLALGGAGELFF. The chain links TRBV7-2 to TRBJ2-2; 7 bases agree with TRBD2. Germline-derived CDR1 and CDR2 are SGHTA and FQGNSA. CDR3 length: 15 amino acids. V was clipped by 0 bases and J by 6 bases; unmatched bases: 4.